Shown below are 31 T cell receptor beta chains from a single sample sequenced in a study of T-cell memory formation after mild COVID-19. Each CDR3 protein gets one entry after TCRdb re-called the 5' RACE reads with MiXCR. The table records 300,000 to 350,000 distinct CDR3 sequences, approximately 12% of them present only once. Material for sequencing was PBMCs or a T cell subset sorted from them (not recorded which). These receptors were taken from a young man who had mild COVID-19 (a few samples of this study predate the infection). Cell type and time point are not known.

The V and J genes are TRBV2 and TRBJ1-6; no reliable D call. Germline CDR1 and CDR2: SNHLY and FYNNEI. With 6 bases removed from V and 8 bases from J, the gap between germline ends came to 14 bases. The CDR3 loop spans 14 amino acids. CDR3 in DNA: TGTGCCAGCAGGATGGGGAGATACTATTCACCCCTCCACTTT. This gives the protein CASRMGRYYSPLHF.

V and J are TRBV5-1 and TRBJ1-1; D possibly corresponds to TRBD1 (5 bases). Looked up from germline, CDR1 is SGHRS and CDR2 is YFSETQ. Trimming removed 4 bases at V and 0 bases at J, with 10 bases between. This CDR3 spans 14 amino acids. The CDR3 nucleotides are TGCGCCAGCAGCACAGGAGTAATGAACACTGAAGCTTTCTTT. Protein product: CASSTGVMNTEAFF. Full variable domain (missing parts from reference TRBV5-1 and TRBJ1-1): KAGVTQTPRYLIKTRGQQVTLSCSPISGHRSVSWYQQTPGQGLQFLFEYFSETQRNKGNFPGRFSGRQFSNSRSEMNVSTLELGDSALYLCASSTGVMNTEAFFGQGTRLTVV.

This clonotype came up a few times. The chain uses TRBV29-1 and TRBJ2-1; TRBD1 matches 7 bases. V trimming: 6 bases; J trimming: 8 bases; junction bases outside the gene matches: 13. Germline V lookup: CDR1 SQVTM, CDR2 ANQGSEA. The length of the CDR3 is 14 residues. The CDR3 region has the DNA TGCAGCGTAGGACGACAGGGTCGAGGAGATGAGCAGTTCTTC. Its translation is CSVGRQGRGDEQFF.

The genes are TRBV4-3 and TRBJ1-5; D possibly corresponds to TRBD1 (6 bases). The ends were cut back, 0 bases at V and 6 bases at J, with 12 bases in the middle. Per germline, CDR1 LGHNA and CDR2 YSLEER. This CDR3 has 15 amino acids. The CDR3, as DNA: TGCGCCAGCAGCCAAGAGACAGGCGTTGGTCAGCCCCAGCATTTT. Its protein is CASSQETGVGQPQHF.

This clonotype was detected only a few times. This chain connects TRBV6-5 to TRBJ2-7, with 8 positions matching TRBD2. The CDR3 spans 15 residues. From germline, CDR1 is MNHEY and CDR2 SVGAGI. J was trimmed by 2 bases and V by 5 bases; bases with no gene match: 8. DNA of the CDR3: TGTGCCAGCAGTGGCCCGGGGGGGAGTCCCTACGAGCAGTACTTC. This gives the protein CASSGPGGSPYEQYF.

This clonotype was detected ten times or more. The gene calls are TRBV7-9 and TRBJ2-5; a possible D gene is TRBD1 (6 bases). The germline V and J ends were trimmed by 4 bases and 0 bases, with 9 bases remaining between them. CDR1 and CDR2 from the germline V gene are SEHNR and FQNEAQ (reference sequence). The CDR3 totals 14 residues. This chain's CDR3 is CASSSGTYQETQYF. The CDR3 DNA follows: TGTGCCAGCAGCTCCGGGACATACCAAGAGACCCAGTACTTC. The full variable domain, completed using reference TRBV7-9 and TRBJ2-5, is DTGVSQNPRHKITKRGQNVTFRCDPISEHNRLYWYRQTLGQGPEFLTYFQNEAQLEKSRLLSDRFSAERPKGSFSTLEIQRTEQGDSAMYLCASSSGTYQETQYFGPGTRLLVL.

V gene TRBV29-1 combines with J gene TRBJ2-7; the match to TRBD1 covers 8 bases. The CDR3 has 11 amino acids. The J segment lost 7 bases and the V segment lost 5 bases, leaving 4 bases of the junction unmatched. In germline, CDR1 is SQVTM, CDR2 ANQGSEA. CDR3 loop: CSVSGDREQYF. Written as DNA, the CDR3 is TGCAGCGTTTCGGGGGACAGGGAGCAGTACTTC.

This chain connects TRBV20-1 to TRBJ2-3; 9 bases align to TRBD2. The CDR3 is made up of 18 amino acids. Germline V gene sequence: CDR1 DFQATT, CDR2 SNEGSKA (reference sequence). V shed 1 base and J 3 bases; nucleotides not matched to a gene: 14. The CDR3 is CSARGGSGGPTGTDTQYF. The CDR3 coding sequence is TGCAGTGCTAGAGGTGGAAGCGGGGGGCCCACGGGGACAGATACGCAGTATTTT.

The rearrangement links TRBV3-1 to TRBJ1-1; D possibly corresponds to TRBD1 (6 bases). Trimming shortened V by 0 bases and J by 8 bases, and 16 bases separated the two germline ends. Per the germline V gene, CDR1 is LGHDT and CDR2 is YNNKEL (reference sequence). The CDR3 is made up of 15 amino acids. The CDR3 loop is CASSQDNVATGEAFF. CDR3 nucleotide sequence: TGTGCCAGCAGCCAAGATAATGTGGCTACAGGGGAAGCTTTCTTT.

A few counts support this clonotype. V is TRBV7-2 and J is TRBJ2-2; 9 nucleotides agree with TRBD1. Germline trimming cut 1 base from V and 6 bases from J; bases unmatched to any gene: 0. Germline V lookup: CDR1 SGHTA, CDR2 FQGNSA. This CDR3 region has 14 residues. CDR3 in DNA: TGTGCCAGCAGCTTAGACAGGGGGCCCGGGGAGCTGTTTTTT. As protein: CASSLDRGPGELFF.

The J gene is TRBJ2-7, the V gene TRBV7-9; no reliable D call. Per germline, CDR1 SEHNR and CDR2 FQNEAQ (reference sequence). V lost 1 base, J lost 7 bases, and 11 bases lay in between. The CDR3 is 13 amino acids. CDR3 bases: TGTGCCAGCAGCTTAGGTTCGGGCCCGGAGCAGTACGTC. Translated, it gives CASSLGSGPEQYV.

The chain joins TRBV5-4 to TRBJ2-7, with 15 bases lining up with TRBD2. The germline CDR1 and CDR2 sequences are SGHNT and YYREEE (reference sequence). This CDR3 comprises 15 residues. V was clipped by 3 bases and J by 4 bases; unmatched bases: 2. The CDR3 sequence is CASSYGLAGGYEQYF. The CDR3 bases are TGTGCCAGCAGCTACGGACTAGCGGGGGGGTACGAGCAGTACTTC.

In this sample, this clonotype turned up a few times. The V gene is TRBV6-5, the J gene TRBJ2-3; 10 bases are shared with TRBD1. CDR1 is MNHEY, CDR2 SVGAGI, per germline. CDR3 length: 17 amino acids. V lost 4 bases, J lost 4 bases, and 11 bases stayed unmatched. CDR3 residues: CASSFTTGDRGPDTQYF. CDR3 DNA: TGTGCCAGCAGTTTCACTACAGGGGACAGGGGCCCAGATACGCAGTATTTT.

The J gene is TRBJ2-7, the V gene TRBV27; no definite D call. V was clipped by 2 bases and J by 2 bases, with 7 bases between them. Per germline, CDR1 MNHEY and CDR2 SMNVEV (reference sequence). The CDR3 has 13 amino acids. This CDR3 reads CASSLRQTYEQYF. CDR3 DNA: TGTGCCAGCAGTTTACGGCAAACCTACGAGCAGTACTTC.

This clonotype was counted only a few times. The chain employs TRBV5-1 and TRBJ2-1; 10 bases fit TRBD1. CDR1 and CDR2 from the germline V gene are SGHRS and YFSETQ. The CDR3 has 14 amino acids. The J segment lost 7 bases and the V segment lost 0 bases, leaving 1 base of the junction unmatched. CDR3 coding DNA: TGCGCCAGCAGCTTGGGGGGACAGGGGAATGAGCAGTTCTTC. Encoded protein: CASSLGGQGNEQFF. The full variable domain, in which reference TRBV5-1 and TRBJ2-1 provide the parts outside the CDR3, is KAGVTQTPRYLIKTRGQQVTLSCSPISGHRSVSWYQQTPGQGLQFLFEYFSETQRNKGNFPGRFSGRQFSNSRSEMNVSTLELGDSALYLCASSLGGQGNEQFFGPGTRLTVL.

This clonotype occurred many times. The chain combines TRBV6-2 or TRBV6-3 with TRBJ2-7, with TRBD1 as a possible D gene (5 bases). CDR3 size: 13 residues. Germline CDR1 is MNHEY and CDR2 is SVGEGT. The germline V and J ends were trimmed by 6 bases and 2 bases, with 11 bases remaining between them. CDR3 in amino acids: CASRPPDTYEQYV. The CDR3 bases are TGTGCCAGCAGGCCCCCGGACACCTACGAGCAGTACGTC.

The chain uses TRBV12-3 or TRBV12-4 and TRBJ2-3; D not resolved. The CDR3 has 11 residues. V gave up 3 bases and J gave up 6 bases, with 4 bases separating them. The CDR3 nucleotides read TGTGCCAGCAGTTTGTTTGATACGCAGTATTTT. It codes for CASSLFDTQYF.

The rearrangement joins TRBV3-1 to TRBJ2-4, with D perhaps being TRBD1 or TRBD2 (5 bases each). Germline loops: CDR1 LGHDT, CDR2 YNNKEL (reference sequence). The CDR3 is 16 residues long. The V and J ends lost 10 bases and 0 bases respectively, with 19 bases between them. CDR3 nucleotides: TGTGCCACTAGTCCCGGGGCCCGAGGAGCCAAAAACATTCAGTACTTC. Encoded protein: CATSPGARGAKNIQYF.

This clonotype was observed a few times. The chain couples TRBV20-1 to TRBJ2-3; TRBD2 matches 8 bases. V shed 1 base, J shed 2 bases, and the junction held 5 bases outside the gene matches. The CDR3 loop spans 15 amino acids. From germline, CDR1 is DFQATT and CDR2 SNEGSKA (reference sequence). The DNA for the CDR3 is TGCAGTGCTAGAGTGGCGGGGGGACCCACAGATACGCAGTATTTT. Translation gives CSARVAGGPTDTQYF.

This chain links TRBV5-1 with TRBJ1-1; no definite D call. The CDR3 covers 14 residues. Looked up from germline, CDR1 is SGHRS and CDR2 is YFSETQ. V was shortened by 1 base and J by 4 bases, with 11 bases between the two germline ends. CDR3 DNA sequence: TGCGCCAGCAGCTTGTCACTTGCTTTCACTGAAGCTTTCTTT. Translation gives CASSLSLAFTEAFF.

In its sample, this clonotype was seen a few times. This chain links TRBV20-1 with TRBJ1-5; 7 bases map to TRBD1. Germline V gene lookup returns CDR1 DFQATT and CDR2 SNEGSKA (reference sequence). The CDR3 has 13 amino acids. Trimming removed 6 bases from V and 4 bases from J; junction bases left unmatched: 6. CDR3 nucleotide sequence: TGCAGTGCCAACCGGGACAGTAATCAGCCCCAGCATTTT. It encodes CSANRDSNQPQHF.

This clonotype was seen more than once but under ten times. This chain connects TRBV6-5 to TRBJ2-7; D ambiguous. This CDR3 region has 12 residues. V was trimmed by 7 bases and J by 5 bases, leaving 12 bases between them. Per the germline V gene, CDR1 is MNHEY and CDR2 is SVGAGI. The CDR3 nucleotides read TGTGCCAGCAAGTCGGTTGGGGACGAGCAGTACTTC. Translation: CASKSVGDEQYF.

This clonotype occurred a few times. The chain couples TRBV6-6 to TRBJ1-1; the D is unclear. Trimming pared 6 bases from V and 0 bases from J, leaving 11 bases between. This CDR3 is built from 14 residues. Germline V gene sequence: CDR1 MNHNY, CDR2 SVGAGI (reference sequence). The CDR3 spells CASSHHRVNTEAFF. The CDR3, as DNA: TGTGCCAGCAGCCATCACCGGGTGAACACTGAAGCTTTCTTT.

This clonotype was counted only a few times. The V and J genes are TRBV6-2 or TRBV6-3 and TRBJ1-5; TRBD1 aligns across 8 bases. The trim removed 5 bases at V and 1 base at J, leaving 7 bases unmatched. The CDR3 covers 16 residues. Germline V gives CDR1 MNHEY, CDR2 SVGEGT. CDR3 nucleotides: TGTGCCAGCAGTCCGACAGGGGCGCGAAGCAATCAGCCCCAGCATTTT. Its translation is CASSPTGARSNQPQHF.

The chain employs TRBV7-3 and TRBJ2-5; 9 bases are shared with TRBD2. This CDR3 contains 15 residues. Germline V gene sequence: CDR1 SGHTA, CDR2 FQGTGA. J gave up 4 bases and V 8 bases, and 11 bases lay outside the gene matches. Here the CDR3 reads CASATGRGGRETQYF. The CDR3 nucleotides are TGTGCCAGCGCTACGGGGCGGGGGGGCCGAGAGACCCAGTACTTC.

The table lists this clonotype with many counts. The chain couples TRBV20-1 to TRBJ1-6; D is possibly TRBD1 (6 bases). Germline V gene lookup returns CDR1 DFQATT and CDR2 SNEGSKA (reference sequence). This CDR3 spans 13 amino acids. Trimming removed 5 bases at V and 7 bases at J, with 12 bases between. The CDR3: CSAGGATNSPLHF. CDR3 in DNA: TGCAGTGCTGGGGGGGCGACCAATTCACCCCTCCACTTT.

The chain carries TRBV7-6 and TRBJ2-5; either TRBD1 or TRBD2 may fit D (6 bases each). Looked up from germline, CDR1 is SGHVS and CDR2 is FNYEAQ. This CDR3 spans 13 amino acids. The V end lost 5 bases, the J end lost 6 bases, and 13 bases lay between the germline ends. The CDR3 protein is CASSEGGLKTQYF. The DNA of the CDR3 is TGTGCCAGCAGCGAGGGGGGCCTAAAGACCCAGTACTTC.

There are many counts of this clonotype. The chain combines TRBV5-6 with TRBJ2-1; 9 bases are a match to TRBD2. Germline CDR1 reads SGHDT; CDR2 reads YYEEEE. The ends lost 3 bases at V and 7 bases at J; junction bases unmatched: 5. The length of the CDR3 is 14 residues. For the CDR3, the DNA is TGTGCCAGCAGCTCGGGACTAGCAGCGAATGAGCAGTTCTTC. Translation gives CASSSGLAANEQFF.

The chain carries TRBV18 and TRBJ1-1; perhaps TRBD1 as D (5 bases). V was pared by 3 bases and J by 2 bases, with 16 bases between. This CDR3 is built from 16 residues. Germline V CDR1 and CDR2: KGHSH, LQKENI. CDR3 nucleotide sequence: TGTGCCAGCTCACCCCGGTCGGGGACGGGAAACACTGAAGCTTTCTTT. It yields the protein CASSPRSGTGNTEAFF. The whole variable domain, remainder taken from reference TRBV18 and TRBJ1-1, is NAGVMQNPRHLVRRRGQEARLRCSPMKGHSHVYWYRQLPEEGLKFMVYLQKENIIDESGMPKERFSAEFPKEGPSILRIQQVVRGDSAAYFCASSPRSGTGNTEAFFGQGTRLTVV.

CDR3 region: CASSLALKNTQYF. The CDR3 region has the DNA TGTGCCAGCAGCTTAGCCCTGAAGAATACGCAGTATTTT. The gene calls are TRBV7-2 and TRBJ2-3; D is uncertain. The germline V gene encodes CDR1 SGHTA and CDR2 FQGNSA. The CDR3 extends over 13 amino acids. V was shortened by 0 bases and J by 7 bases, with 8 bases between the two germline ends.

This clonotype was seen more than once but under ten times. V gene TRBV20-1 combines with J gene TRBJ1-1, with a weak D call TRBD1 (6 bases). There are 12 residues in the CDR3. The germline V gene has CDR1 DFQATT and CDR2 SNEGSKA (reference sequence). V lost 6 bases and J 10 bases, leaving 18 bases between the germline ends. CDR3 residues: CSAADSVGVAFF. CDR3 bases: TGCAGTGCGGCGGACAGCGTGGGAGTAGCTTTCTTT.